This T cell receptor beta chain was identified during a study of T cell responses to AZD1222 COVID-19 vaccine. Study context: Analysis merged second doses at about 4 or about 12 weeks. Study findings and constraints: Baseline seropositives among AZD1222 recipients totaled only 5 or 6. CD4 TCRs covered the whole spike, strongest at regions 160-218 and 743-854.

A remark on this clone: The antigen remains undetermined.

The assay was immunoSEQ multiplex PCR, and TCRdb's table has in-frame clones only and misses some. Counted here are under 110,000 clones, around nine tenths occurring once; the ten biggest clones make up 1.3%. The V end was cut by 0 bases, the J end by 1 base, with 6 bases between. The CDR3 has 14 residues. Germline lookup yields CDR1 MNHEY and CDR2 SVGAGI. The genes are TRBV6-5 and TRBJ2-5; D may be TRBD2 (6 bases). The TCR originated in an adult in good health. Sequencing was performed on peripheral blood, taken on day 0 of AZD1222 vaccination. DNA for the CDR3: TGTGCCAGCAGTTACTCGCGGGGCCAAGAGACCCAGTACTTC. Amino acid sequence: CASSYSRGQETQYF.